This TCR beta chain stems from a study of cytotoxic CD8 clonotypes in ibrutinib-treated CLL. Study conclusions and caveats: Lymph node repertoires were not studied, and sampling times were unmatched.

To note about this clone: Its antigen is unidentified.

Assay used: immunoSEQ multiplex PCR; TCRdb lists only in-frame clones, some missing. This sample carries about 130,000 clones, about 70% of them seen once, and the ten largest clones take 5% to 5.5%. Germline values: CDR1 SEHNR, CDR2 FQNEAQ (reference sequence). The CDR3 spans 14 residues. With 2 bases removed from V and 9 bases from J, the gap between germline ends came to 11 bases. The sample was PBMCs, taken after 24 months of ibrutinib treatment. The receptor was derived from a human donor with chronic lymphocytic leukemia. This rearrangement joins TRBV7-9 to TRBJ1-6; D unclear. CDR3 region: CASSLTAGGSPLHF. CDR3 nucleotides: TGTGCCAGCAGCTTAACGGCGGGCGGTTCACCCCTCCACTTT.